The 30 T cell receptor beta chains in this list originate from one sample, sequenced in a study of blood T cell repertoires in COVID-19. Using immunoSEQ multiplex PCR, the repertoire was profiled, and TCRdb retains in-frame clones only, with some absent. The sample contains 350,000 to 500,000 clones, 70% to 90% of which appear only once. The sample consisted of PBMCs or T cells enriched from blood (not recorded which). The receptor source for this set is a woman in her late teens or twenties who had been exposed to COVID-19.

In its sample, this clone was seen once. The rearrangement links TRBV3-1 (or the pseudogene TRBV3-2) to TRBJ1-2, with TRBD1 matching over 7 bases. Germline CDR1 is LGHDT and CDR2 is YNNKEL (reference sequence). The CDR3 is 14 residues long. The J segment lost 6 bases and the V segment lost 0 bases, leaving 4 bases of the junction unmatched. The CDR3 DNA sequence: TGTGCCAGCAGCCAAGAAAAAGGGGGCCATGGCTACACCTTC. As protein: CASSQEKGGHGYTF.

The rearrangement links TRBV9 to TRBJ2-7, with D possibly being TRBD2 (5 bases). Trimming left V 4 bases short and J 6 bases short, with 17 bases between. Germline-derived CDR1 and CDR2 are SGDLS and YYNGEE. The CDR3 length is 14 residues. The CDR3 protein is CASSSTDWLGEQYF. Written as DNA, the CDR3 is TGTGCCAGCAGCTCAACGGACTGGTTAGGCGAGCAGTACTTC.

This rearrangement joins TRBV27 to TRBJ1-1; D is ambiguous. The CDR3 is 13 amino acids. CDR1 and CDR2 (germline): MNHEY, SMNVEV (reference sequence). Trimming removed 1 base from V and 8 bases from J, with 11 bases in between. CDR3 DNA: TGTGCCAGCAGTTTATTGTTAGGAGGGGAAGCTTTCTTT. It encodes CASSLLLGGEAFF.

The V and J genes are TRBV30 and TRBJ2-7, with 9 bases identical to TRBD2. The junction had 11 bases not matched to a gene; V was cut back by 1 base and J by 7 bases. CDR3 length: 15 residues. The V gene's germline CDR1 is GTSNPN and CDR2 SVGIG (reference sequence). As DNA, the CDR3 is TGTGCCTGGAGTGCAATCGCGGGGGGGCCGGGTGAGCAGTACTTC. It encodes CAWSAIAGGPGEQYF.

This clone was recorded only once. The chain links TRBV4-1 to TRBJ2-5; D is ambiguous. The CDR3 covers 13 residues. Deletions cut 0 bases from V and 4 bases from J, with 6 bases between. Germline V gene data show CDR1 as MGHRA and CDR2 as YSYEKL. The CDR3 sequence is CASSQDLLETQYF. Written as DNA, the CDR3 is TGCGCCAGCAGCCAAGATCTTCTAGAGACCCAGTACTTC.

The chain links TRBV5-1 to TRBJ2-1; TRBD2 agrees at 10 bases. Germline V gene sequence: CDR1 SGHRS, CDR2 YFSETQ. Trimming took 4 bases from V and 3 from J; bases not matched to a gene: 4. The CDR3 totals 15 residues. The CDR3, as DNA: TGCGCCAGCAGCATTACTAGCGGGGTCTACAATGAGCAGTTCTTC. Protein sequence: CASSITSGVYNEQFF.

CDR3 loop: CATSAGPYTEAFF. The CDR3 DNA reads TGTGCCACCAGTGCCGGTCCCTACACTGAAGCTTTCTTT. The rearrangement joins TRBV24-1 to TRBJ1-1; D is uncertain. From germline, CDR1 is KGHDR and CDR2 SFDVKD. The CDR3 length is 13 residues. V was shortened by 5 bases and J by 3 bases, with 9 bases between the two germline ends.

The chain joins TRBV14 to TRBJ2-7; 9 nucleotides line up with TRBD1. CDR3 length equals 15 residues. V was clipped by 5 bases and J by 2 bases; unmatched bases: 7. Germline V gene lookup returns CDR1 SGHDN and CDR2 FVKESK. The CDR3 nucleotides are TGTGCCAGCAGCTCATTACGGGACAGGGCCTACGAGCAGTACTTC. Protein: CASSSLRDRAYEQYF.

This chain connects TRBV5-4 to TRBJ2-7, with D maybe TRBD2 (5 bases). Trimming took off 2 bases at V and 4 bases at J, with 7 bases between the two ends. Germline V CDR1 and CDR2: SGHNT, YYREEE (reference sequence). CDR3 length: 12 amino acids. The CDR3 spells CASSFSGYEQYF. In nucleotides, the CDR3 is TGTGCCAGCAGCTTCTCGGGATACGAGCAGTACTTC.

The CDR3 coding sequence is TGTGCCATCAGTGATAGCCGGACAGTGTATGGCTACACCTTC. Its protein product is CAISDSRTVYGYTF. The chain recombines TRBV10-3 with TRBJ1-2; possible D gene TRBD1, 6 bases. Trimming took off 3 bases at V and 5 bases at J, with 13 bases between the two ends. This CDR3 spans 14 amino acids. Germline V gene data show CDR1 as ENHRY and CDR2 as SYGVKD.

V is TRBV28 and J is TRBJ2-1; no clear D gene. Germline V gene data show CDR1 as MDHEN and CDR2 as SYDVKM. CDR3 length: 15 amino acids. Trimming cost V 6 bases and J 0 bases, with 12 bases left between them. CDR3 protein: CASSRFRSSYNEQFF. CDR3 in DNA: TGTGCCAGCAGCCGCTTCCGTAGCTCCTACAATGAGCAGTTCTTC.

This chain uses TRBV9 with TRBJ1-2; D perhaps matches TRBD1 (6 bases). The V gene's germline CDR1 is SGDLS and CDR2 YYNGEE. The V end lost 4 bases, the J end lost 6 bases, and 28 bases lay between the germline ends. The CDR3 sequence is 18 residues long. CDR3 sequence reads: CASSPSLGGAGNKDGYTF. The CDR3 bases are TGTGCCAGCAGCCCCTCATTGGGGGGGGCAGGGAATAAGGATGGCTACACCTTC.

This chain links TRBV28 with TRBJ1-5, with D perhaps matching TRBD1 (5 bases). This CDR3 has 13 residues. Trimming removed 6 bases at V and 6 bases at J, with 12 bases between. From germline, CDR1 is MDHEN and CDR2 SYDVKM. The CDR3 loop reads CASRWGGGQPQHF. The CDR3 DNA reads as TGTGCCAGCAGATGGGGGGGAGGTCAGCCCCAGCATTTT.

The chain couples TRBV15 to TRBJ1-4, with D uncertain. V was shortened by 0 bases and J by 0 bases, with 5 bases between the two germline ends. CDR1 is LNHNV and CDR2 is YYDKDF in the germline V gene (reference sequence). The CDR3 runs to 15 residues. The CDR3 spells CATSREDSTNEKLFF. CDR3 bases: TGTGCCACCAGCAGAGAGGACTCAACTAATGAAAAACTGTTTTTT.

This chain connects TRBV29-1 to TRBJ2-3, with D uncertain. CDR1 and CDR2 from the germline V gene are SQVTM and ANQGSEA. Trimming took 2 bases from V and 2 from J, leaving 8 bases between them. The CDR3 is 13 residues long. The CDR3 reads CSVEIPPTDTQYF. The CDR3 nucleotides are TGCAGCGTTGAAATTCCTCCCACAGATACGCAGTATTTT.

The J gene is TRBJ1-1, the V gene TRBV7-6, with 8 nucleotides matching TRBD1. Germline lookup yields CDR1 SGHVS and CDR2 FNYEAQ. This CDR3 has 15 residues. Trimming cost V 5 bases and J 0 bases; bases outside gene matches: 5. The CDR3 region has the DNA TGTGCCAGCAGCACGACGGGACAGGTGAACACTGAAGCTTTCTTT. Translating gives CASSTTGQVNTEAFF.

V is TRBV27 and J is TRBJ2-7; 9 nucleotides line up with TRBD2. V lost 5 bases and J lost 3; bases outside the gene matches: 11. This CDR3 region has 16 residues. From germline, CDR1 is MNHEY and CDR2 SMNVEV (reference sequence). This CDR3 reads CASSPRASGENYEQYF. In DNA, the CDR3 is TGTGCCAGCAGTCCCAGAGCTAGCGGGGAGAACTACGAGCAGTACTTC.

The J gene is TRBJ2-1, the V gene TRBV4-1; D is possibly TRBD1 (6 bases). CDR3 length: 18 residues. V was shortened by 5 bases and J by 2 bases, with 22 bases between the two germline ends. Looked up from germline, CDR1 is MGHRA and CDR2 is YSYEKL. In nucleotides, the CDR3 is TGCGCCAGCAGCAACAGAAGACAGGACGCAAGCCCCTACAATGAGCAGTTCTTC. This translates into CASSNRRQDASPYNEQFF.

In this sample, this clone turned up once. The gene calls are TRBV30 and TRBJ1-6; D not certain. The CDR3 is 14 residues long. Trimming cost V 2 bases and J 5 bases, with 10 bases left between them. Germline CDR1 reads GTSNPN; CDR2 reads SVGIG (reference sequence). Here the CDR3 reads CAWSMGINNSPLHF. The CDR3 bases are TGTGCCTGGAGTATGGGCATTAATAATTCACCCCTCCACTTT.

Only a few counts were recorded for this clone. CDR3 in amino acids: CASSRDSQLKTQYF. In DNA, the CDR3 is TGTGCCAGCAGCCGGGACAGCCAACTGAAGACCCAGTACTTC. The chain links TRBV2 to TRBJ2-5, with TRBD1 matching over 7 bases. The V segment lost 6 bases and the J segment 6 bases; nucleotides outside the gene matches: 10. Per the germline V gene, CDR1 is SNHLY and CDR2 is FYNNEI. This CDR3 is built from 14 residues.

This chain joins TRBV7-2 and TRBJ2-7; D may be TRBD2 (7 bases). Trimming left V 1 base short and J 5 bases short, with 15 bases between. This CDR3 comprises 15 residues. Germline V lookup: CDR1 SGHTA, CDR2 FQGNSA. CDR3 bases: TGTGCCAGCAGCTTAGAGCCCGGGGGGCCTCACGAGCAGTACTTC. It translates to CASSLEPGGPHEQYF.

J is TRBJ2-5 and V is TRBV10-3; 8 bases match TRBD2. V trimming: 10 bases; J trimming: 5 bases; junction bases outside the gene matches: 12. The CDR3 consists of 14 residues. Germline loops: CDR1 ENHRY, CDR2 SYGVKD. The chain's CDR3 is CATAGASAGETQYF. In DNA form, the CDR3 reads TGTGCCACAGCGGGGGCCTCCGCGGGGGAGACCCAGTACTTC.

The chain has TRBV28 and TRBJ1-1, with no clear D. CDR1 and CDR2 (germline): MDHEN, SYDVKM. Trimming took 6 bases from V and 2 from J, leaving 16 bases between them. CDR3 length equals 15 residues. The CDR3 DNA reads TGTGCCAGCAGCCCCACCGGGATGTCTAACACTGAAGCTTTCTTT. Its translation: CASSPTGMSNTEAFF.

The count of this clone is one. The J gene is TRBJ2-1, the V gene TRBV19, with D unclear. Germline CDR1 and CDR2: LNHDA and SQIVND (reference sequence). The CDR3 has 18 residues. V dropped 3 bases and J dropped 0 bases, with 18 bases sitting between them. The CDR3 sequence is CASSISQLAMNSYNEQFF. For the CDR3, the DNA is TGTGCCAGTAGTATTTCGCAGTTAGCCATGAACTCCTACAATGAGCAGTTCTTC.

The rearrangement joins TRBV18 to TRBJ1-1; 8 bases agree with TRBD1. Unmatched junction bases numbered 7, after V lost 6 bases and J lost 4 bases. CDR3 length: 14 amino acids. Germline V CDR1 and CDR2: KGHSH, LQKENI. As DNA, the CDR3 is TGTGCCAGCTCCCGACAGGGGTCGACCACTGAAGCTTTCTTT. Translation: CASSRQGSTTEAFF.

About this clone: At one boundary the junction diverges from the germline segment, which might be a read error. CDR3 coding DNA: TGTGCCAGCAGTTTTTCTAGCTCCAACGAGCAGTACTTC. This sequence encodes CASSFSSSNEQYF. The V and J genes are TRBV27 and TRBJ2-7; TRBD2 is a possible D gene (5 bases). The CDR3 is made up of 13 amino acids. CDR1 MNHEY and CDR2 SMNVEV come from the germline V gene (reference sequence).

V is TRBV18 and J is TRBJ1-1; no reliable D call. Looked up from germline, CDR1 is KGHSH and CDR2 is LQKENI. This CDR3 comprises 16 residues. Trimming took off 2 bases at V and 3 bases at J, with 16 bases between the two ends. The CDR3 sequence is CASSPIRRLEDTEAFF. Written as DNA, the CDR3 is TGTGCCAGCTCACCAATCCGACGGTTGGAGGACACTGAAGCTTTCTTT. Filled out from reference TRBV18 and TRBJ1-1, the complete variable domain reads NAGVMQNPRHLVRRRGQEARLRCSPMKGHSHVYWYRQLPEEGLKFMVYLQKENIIDESGMPKERFSAEFPKEGPSILRIQQVVRGDSAAYFCASSPIRRLEDTEAFFGQGTRLTVV.

CDR3 protein: CASSITYTGPLSNQPQHF. The CDR3 DNA is TGTGCCAGTAGTATAACCTACACAGGGCCCCTTAGCAATCAGCCCCAGCATTTT. The rearrangement links TRBV19 to TRBJ1-5; tentatively, D is TRBD1 (6 bases). V lost 2 bases and J lost 0, with 17 bases in between. In germline, CDR1 is LNHDA, CDR2 SQIVND (reference sequence). This CDR3 comprises 18 residues.

The CDR3 nucleotides are TGTGCCAGCAGCCAAGTGTTAGGACTAGCGGGATCGGCGGAGACCCAGTACTTC. Its translation is CASSQVLGLAGSAETQYF. The chain combines TRBV3-1 (or the pseudogene TRBV3-2) with TRBJ2-5, with 12 bases fitting TRBD2. This CDR3 comprises 18 residues. CDR1 and CDR2 (germline): LGHDT, YNNKEL (reference sequence). Unmatched junction bases numbered 11, after V lost 1 base and J lost 5 bases.

The V gene is TRBV29-1, the J gene TRBJ1-1; TRBD1 is a possible D gene (6 bases). The CDR3 sequence is 13 residues long. Germline CDR1 and CDR2: SQVTM and ANQGSEA. V lost 2 bases and J 5 bases, leaving 12 bases between the germline ends. CDR3 in DNA: TGCAGCGTTGAACTGGGGGCGAGGACTGAAGCTTTCTTT. Its protein product is CSVELGARTEAFF.